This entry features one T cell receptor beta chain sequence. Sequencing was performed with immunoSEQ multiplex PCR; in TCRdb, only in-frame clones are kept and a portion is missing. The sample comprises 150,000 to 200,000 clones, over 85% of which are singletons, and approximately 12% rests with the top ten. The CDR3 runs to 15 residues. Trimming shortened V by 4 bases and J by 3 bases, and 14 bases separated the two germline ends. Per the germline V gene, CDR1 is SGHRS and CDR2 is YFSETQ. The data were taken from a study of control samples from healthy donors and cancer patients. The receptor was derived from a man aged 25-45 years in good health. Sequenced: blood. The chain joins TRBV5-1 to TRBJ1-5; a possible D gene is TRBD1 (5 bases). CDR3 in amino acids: CASSPGPAYNQPQHF. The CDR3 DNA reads TGCGCCAGCAGCCCGGGACCGGCGTACAATCAGCCCCAGCATTTT.